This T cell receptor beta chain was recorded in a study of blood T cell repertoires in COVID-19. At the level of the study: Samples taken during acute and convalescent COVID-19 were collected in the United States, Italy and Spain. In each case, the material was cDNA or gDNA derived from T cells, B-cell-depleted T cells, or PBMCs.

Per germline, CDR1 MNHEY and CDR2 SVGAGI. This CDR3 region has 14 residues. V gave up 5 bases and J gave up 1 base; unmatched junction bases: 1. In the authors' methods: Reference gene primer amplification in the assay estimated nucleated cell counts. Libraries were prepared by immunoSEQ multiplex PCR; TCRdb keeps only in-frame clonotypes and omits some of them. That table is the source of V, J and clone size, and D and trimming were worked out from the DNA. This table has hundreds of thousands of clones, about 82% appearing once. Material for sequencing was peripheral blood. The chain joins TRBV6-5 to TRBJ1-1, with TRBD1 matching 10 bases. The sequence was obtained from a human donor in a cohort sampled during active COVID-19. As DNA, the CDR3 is TGTGCCAGCAGTAGACAGGGGGCGAACACTGAAGCTTTCTTT. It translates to CASSRQGANTEAFF.